These T cell receptor beta chains were read from a single sample in a study of OX40 agonist ivuxolimab in advanced cancers. Method: immunoSEQ multiplex PCR; TCRdb's copy keeps in-frame clones and lacks some. The profile covers some 35,000 clones, with around 81% appearing a single time and approximately 35% taken by the ten largest. Sequencing was performed on CD4+ or CD8+ T cells sorted from blood, taken in a trial of the OX40 agonist ivuxolimab. Receptors were obtained from an adult with an advanced solid tumor such as melanoma, head and neck, liver or kidney cancer. The conserved cysteine and the conserved F or W are not part of the CDR3 here. Each record gives: V gene, clone size, CDR3 protein. Rows give clone size only sometimes, using once, few, many, or a class for an expanded clone.

TRBV4-1 - ASSQAGFSNQPQH
TRBV5-1 once ASSSTGAANTEAF
TRBV7-2 - ASSFPTYEQY
TRBV6-4 - ASMGRGGLSGNTIY
TRBV6-5 - ASRARGYQETQY
TRBV12-1 - ASSSDGMRYQETQY
TRBV9 - ASSGGLAGNEQF
TRBV5-4 - ASSLGFEQY
TRBV25-1 - ASKRLAGAYNEQF
TRBV6-4 - ASSGIIGSPLH
TRBV4-1 - ASSQAGLNEQF
TRBV7-9 - ASSLSGTGTNNEQY
TRBV13 - ASSFRDRGYSEQF
TRBV5-1 - ASSAALAGTSTDTQY
TRBV7-9 - ASSSTSEQY
TRBV5-4 once ASSLVGATGELF
TRBV19 few ASSARDRGPTEAF
TRBV9 - ASSGQGGAF
TRBV6-6 - ASSLQGDTQY
TRBV5-1 - ASSPGLRDETQY
TRBV6-5 once ASTERGAGANVLT
TRBV4-1 - ASSQGGGAEKLF
TRBV28 - ASSPLEVVFTDTQY
TRBV7-9 few ASSQGTRDQPQH